The present T cell receptor beta chain was sequenced within a study of persistence of HIV-infected CD4 T cells. This was the immunoSEQ version 4 assay in survey mode. Clones were sequenced by immunoSEQ multiplex PCR, and TCRdb holds only the in-frame ones, with some missing. Of just over 40,000 clones in the sample, approximately 80% were seen once. The stimulus was an HIV-1 Gag 15-mer peptide pool, 0.8 to 1 ug/peptide/mL. CD40L/CD69 double-negative CD45RO-high memory CD4+ T cells were collected. Donors had undetectable plasma HIV-1 RNA, under 50 copies/mL, for 4+ years. CD8+ T cells were removed from PBMCs prior to stimulation. Regarding this clone: Antigen specificity is unknown.

This CDR3 has 16 residues. The germline gives CDR1 MGHDK, CDR2 SYGVNS. V gave up 3 bases and J gave up 6 bases; unmatched junction bases: 12. The origin of this receptor is an adult man with HIV who was CMV-seropositive. The chain combines TRBV25-1 with TRBJ1-2; 8 bases line up with TRBD1. The specimen was CD4+ T cells sorted from PBMCs after approximately 20-hour stimulation, collected from a patient who received antiretroviral therapy. The CDR3 nucleotides read TGTGCCAGCAGTGATGCAGGTCGCGGGACAGGCGATGGCTACACCTTC. Translation gives CASSDAGRGTGDGYTF.